This T cell receptor (beta chain) was documented in a study of identical twins. Whole-study findings and limits: Memory repertoires showed no such pattern, whereas abundant cord blood beta clonotypes carried fewer insertions. Conclusions leaned on cross-sectional statistical analysis and did not track the same donors over time.

Concerning this clonotype: Its matching antigen is unknown.

V shed 6 bases and J 0 bases; nucleotides not matched to a gene: 6. This CDR3 contains 14 residues. Germline V lookup: CDR1 DFQATT, CDR2 SNEGSKA (reference sequence). Through template switching, a universal primer site was introduced, and the cDNA contained unique molecular identifiers. TCRdb redid the calling of the 5' RACE reads with MiXCR, one entry per CDR3 protein. The data show some 1,600,000 distinct CDR3 sequences, with less than 35% seen just once and about 0.27% held by the top ten. All donors comprised healthy Caucasians. The clonotype originates from a newborn girl in good health. The chain has TRBV20-1 and TRBJ2-7; TRBD2 agrees at 9 bases. Specimen: cord blood. This CDR3 is CSAVPGLASYEQYF. The DNA for the CDR3 is TGCAGTGCCGTACCGGGACTAGCCTCCTACGAGCAGTACTTC.